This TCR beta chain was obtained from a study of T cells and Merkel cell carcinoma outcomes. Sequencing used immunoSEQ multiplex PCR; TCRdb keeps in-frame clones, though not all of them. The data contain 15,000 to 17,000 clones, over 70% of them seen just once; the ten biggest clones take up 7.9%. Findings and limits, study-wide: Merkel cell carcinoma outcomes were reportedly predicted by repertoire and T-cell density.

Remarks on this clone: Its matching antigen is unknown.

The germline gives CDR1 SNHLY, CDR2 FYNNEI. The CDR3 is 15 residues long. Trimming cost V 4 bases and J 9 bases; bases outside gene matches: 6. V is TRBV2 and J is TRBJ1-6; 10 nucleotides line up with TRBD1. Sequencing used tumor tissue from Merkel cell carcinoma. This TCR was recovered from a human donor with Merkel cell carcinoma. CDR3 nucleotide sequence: TGTGCCAGCAGTGGGACCGGGACAGGGGCTTCACCCCTCCACTTT. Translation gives CASSGTGTGASPLHF.